This record concerns one T cell receptor beta chain sequence. The sample comes from a study of T cell changes during pregnancy in multiple sclerosis. Germline CDR1 is MGHDK and CDR2 is SYGVNS. The junction had 3 bases not matched to a gene; V was cut back by 5 bases and J by 2 bases. The CDR3 totals 14 residues. TCRdb's copy holds only in-frame clones and misses some; the assay was immunoSEQ multiplex PCR. The sample includes around 84,000 clones, approximately 95% of them seen just once. Source: peripheral blood, taken in the second trimester of pregnancy. This TCR came from a female donor in good health, enrolled as a control in a pregnancy study. The rearrangement uses TRBV25-1 and TRBJ2-1; TRBD1 matches at 7 bases. The CDR3 is CASSPGQTYNEQFF. The CDR3 DNA is TGTGCCAGCAGTCCGGGACAGACCTACAATGAGCAGTTCTTC.